The clone carrying this TCR beta chain was seen repeatedly, ten times or more. Its target is unknown. TCRdb recomputed calls from the RT-PCR reads with MiXCR, one row per CDR3 protein. This table has about 480,000 distinct CDR3 sequences, approximately 11% appearing once. These data belong to a study of response to subunit inactivated influenza vaccine. Study-wide results and limits: Few new T cells, the authors suggested, are recruited by each seasonal influenza vaccination.

V gave up 2 bases and J gave up 4 bases; unmatched junction bases: 6. The CDR3 extends over 14 amino acids. Germline V gene sequence: CDR1 SQVTM, CDR2 ANQGSEA. This specimen consisted of PBMCs from blood, obtained about 40 days after vaccination. V usage is TRBV29-1 and J usage is TRBJ2-3, with TRBD2 matching 7 bases. The TCR comes from a man aged 45 to 65 who received an inactivated influenza vaccine. The CDR3 nucleotides read TGCAGCGTTGAAAGGGGCGGGAGTCCAGATACGCAGTATTTT. It specifies CSVERGGSPDTQYF.